The 29 T cell receptor beta chains below were found in one sample sequenced in a study of CD8 T cells in ankylosing spondylitis. Study-wide results and limits: What seemed typical of ankylosing spondylitis blood was a TCR beta motif built from eight highly homologous variants.

One entry per CDR3 protein results from TCRdb running MiXCR on the 5' RACE reads. There are about 510,000 distinct CDR3 sequences in the sample; 5.3% occur only once, and roughly 3.2% lies in the top ten. These receptors are not linked to any known antigen. What was sequenced was blood, either unsorted or a sorted T cell fraction (not recorded which). All receptors come from a male donor with ankylosing spondylitis.

In its sample, this clonotype was seen many times. The V call is TRBV11-3, the J call TRBJ2-1; D is perhaps TRBD1 (5 bases). This CDR3 is built from 13 residues. The V and J ends lost 1 base and 9 bases respectively, with 10 bases between them. CDR1 SGHNT and CDR2 YENEEA come from the germline V gene. The CDR3 reads CASSLAQGGEQFF. In DNA form, the CDR3 reads TGTGCCAGCAGCTTAGCTCAGGGTGGTGAGCAGTTCTTC.

This sequence joins TRBV4-2 and TRBJ1-2; D ambiguous. The V and J ends lost 2 bases and 1 base respectively, with 17 bases between them. This CDR3 region has 17 residues. Germline V gene data show CDR1 as LGHNA and CDR2 as YNFKEQ. The CDR3 loop is CASSQSSPPLGNYGYTF. For the CDR3, the DNA is TGTGCCAGCAGCCAATCGTCACCTCCCCTGGGTAACTATGGCTACACCTTC.

This clonotype was detected only a few times. The chain has TRBV20-1 and TRBJ2-1; 8 nucleotides agree with TRBD2. J gave up 2 bases and V 5 bases, and 8 bases lay outside the gene matches. The germline gives CDR1 DFQATT, CDR2 SNEGSKA (reference sequence). The CDR3 has 15 residues. The CDR3 region has the DNA TGCAGTGCTGCTCCGGGACTAGAAACCTACAATGAGCAGTTCTTC. Its translation: CSAAPGLETYNEQFF.

This clonotype was found many times. V usage is TRBV6-5 and J usage is TRBJ2-1; TRBD1 matches 7 bases. The V and J ends lost 0 bases and 4 bases, in that order; junction bases with no gene match: 3. This CDR3 has 15 residues. Germline V CDR1 and CDR2: MNHEY, SVGAGI. The CDR3 nucleotides are TGTGCCAGCAGTTACTCCGGGACAGATTACAATGAGCAGTTCTTC. Translated: CASSYSGTDYNEQFF.

This clonotype has ten or more counts. The V and J genes are TRBV27 and TRBJ2-1, with D unclear. Germline V gene sequence: CDR1 MNHEY, CDR2 SMNVEV (reference sequence). The CDR3 covers 15 residues. V lost 4 bases and J lost 0, with 10 bases in between. The CDR3 sequence: CASSSRAPSYNEQFF. In DNA, the CDR3 is TGTGCCAGCAGTTCCCGGGCCCCCTCCTACAATGAGCAGTTCTTC.

This clonotype has at least ten counts. The chain combines TRBV7-2 with TRBJ1-4; D unclear. This CDR3 contains 14 residues. V was clipped by 2 bases and J by 6 bases, with 10 bases between them. Looked up from germline, CDR1 is SGHTA and CDR2 is FQGNSA. CDR3 sequence (DNA): TGTGCCAGCAGCTTACCCCGTCCATATGAAAAACTGTTTTTT. Translated, it gives CASSLPRPYEKLFF.

The chain joins TRBV4-3 to TRBJ2-1; 7 nucleotides match TRBD2. The CDR3 has 15 amino acids. V trimming: 2 bases; J trimming: 3 bases; junction bases outside the gene matches: 4. Germline CDR1 LGHNA, CDR2 YSLEER. CDR3 amino acids: CASSQRGRVYNEQFF. The CDR3 DNA follows: TGCGCCAGCAGCCAACGCGGGAGAGTCTACAATGAGCAGTTCTTC.

Points on this clonotype: Germline and junction disagree at one end, which may indicate a read error. The chain carries TRBV7-7 and TRBJ2-5; perhaps TRBD1 as D (6 bases). Germline loops: CDR1 SSHAT, CDR2 FNYEAQ (reference sequence). The CDR3 runs 15 residues. The CDR3 DNA is TGTGCTAGCAGCCTACTACAGGGCCCCCAAGAGACCCAGTACTTC. Translation: CASSLLQGPQETQYF.

In its sample, this clonotype was seen a few times. The gene calls are TRBV6-2 or TRBV6-3 and TRBJ2-2, with 7 bases that match TRBD2. The V gene's germline CDR1 is MNHEY and CDR2 SVGEGT. This CDR3 spans 18 amino acids. V lost 6 bases to trimming and J lost 2 bases; unmatched junction nucleotides: 15. CDR3 bases: TGTGCCAGCAGACCCTGGGAGGGTAGCGGTAATAACACCGGGGAGCTGTTTTTT. This translates into CASRPWEGSGNNTGELFF.

Comment on this clonotype: The junction departs from the called germline gene at one end, perhaps through a read error. The rearrangement joins TRBV5-5 to TRBJ1-1, with D hard to call. CDR3 length equals 14 residues. Germline V lookup: CDR1 SGHKS, CDR2 YYEKEE (reference sequence). The CDR3 loop reads CAISPGLLCTEAFF. The CDR3 coding sequence is TGTGCCATCAGCCCTGGGCTCCTCTGCACTGAAGCTTTCTTT.

This clonotype was seen repeatedly, ten times or more. The rearrangement uses TRBV5-1 and TRBJ2-1; D is unclear. CDR1 is SGHRS, CDR2 YFSETQ, per germline. The CDR3 has 15 amino acids. With 2 bases removed from V and 0 bases from J, the gap between germline ends came to 9 bases. The DNA for the CDR3 is TGCGCCAGCAGCTTCGTCTCGAGCTCCTACAATGAGCAGTTCTTC. The encoded protein is CASSFVSSSYNEQFF.

Ten or more counts support this clonotype. V gene TRBV7-9 combines with J gene TRBJ1-3; D unresolved. This CDR3 region has 14 residues. The germline V gene encodes CDR1 SEHNR and CDR2 FQNEAQ (reference sequence). Trimming left V 10 bases short and J 1 base short, with 14 bases between. The CDR3 DNA reads TGTGCCACCTTAAGGGCCAAGTCTGGAAACACCATATATTTT. It is translated as CATLRAKSGNTIYF.

This clonotype was seen repeatedly, ten times or more. The chain uses TRBV10-3 and TRBJ2-1, with no clear D. CDR1 is ENHRY, CDR2 SYGVKD, per germline. V lost 3 bases, J lost 6 bases, and 3 bases lay in between. The CDR3 sequence is 11 residues long. CDR3 protein: CAISETNEQFF. DNA of the CDR3: TGTGCCATCAGTGAAACCAATGAGCAGTTCTTC.

This clonotype has more than one count but fewer than ten. V is TRBV29-1 and J is TRBJ2-7, with TRBD2 as a possible D gene (6 bases). In germline, CDR1 is SQVTM, CDR2 ANQGSEA. The CDR3 is 13 amino acids. V gave up 6 bases and J gave up 0 bases, with 12 bases separating them. CDR3 residues: CSVSAGSSYEQYF. CDR3 sequence (DNA): TGCAGCGTCAGTGCCGGGAGCTCCTACGAGCAGTACTTC.

The rearrangement links TRBV5-1 to TRBJ2-3; the D is unclear. Trimming took off 1 base at V and 1 base at J, with 10 bases between the two ends. Germline V gene lookup returns CDR1 SGHRS and CDR2 YFSETQ. The CDR3 is 15 residues long. The CDR3 reads CASSLSTSRTDTQYF. The CDR3 region has the DNA TGCGCCAGCAGCTTGAGTACTTCCCGCACAGATACGCAGTATTTT.

This clonotype occurred a few times. This chain joins TRBV7-8 and TRBJ1-4; possibly TRBD1 for D (6 bases). The CDR3 runs 16 residues. V was shortened by 4 bases and J by 5 bases, with 17 bases between the two germline ends. Germline loops: CDR1 SGHVS, CDR2 FQNEAQ. DNA of the CDR3: TGTGCCAGCAGCTCGAGTCCGGGACAAGGCAATGAAAAACTGTTTTTT. Translated, it gives CASSSSPGQGNEKLFF.

This clonotype was detected many times. CDR3 protein: CSVYRAETTEAFF. CDR3 bases: TGCAGCGTCTATAGGGCTGAGACCACTGAAGCTTTCTTT. The chain uses TRBV29-1 and TRBJ1-1; D not resolved. Per germline, CDR1 SQVTM and CDR2 ANQGSEA. The length of the CDR3 is 13 residues. V was clipped by 6 bases and J by 4 bases, with 15 bases between them.

This clonotype was seen many times. V is TRBV28 and J is TRBJ1-1; D remains ambiguous. Trimming shortened V by 1 base and J by 1 base, and 7 bases separated the two germline ends. The CDR3 extends over 14 amino acids. Per germline, CDR1 MDHEN and CDR2 SYDVKM. DNA for the CDR3: TGTGCCAGCAGTTTATTGGCCCAGAACACTGAAGCTTTCTTT. The encoded protein is CASSLLAQNTEAFF.

This clonotype showed up many times. The V and J genes are TRBV20-1 and TRBJ1-5, with 8 nucleotides matching TRBD1. With 5 bases clipped from V and 0 bases from J, the junction kept 6 bases outside the gene matches. In germline, CDR1 is DFQATT, CDR2 SNEGSKA (reference sequence). The CDR3 runs 15 residues. CDR3 bases: TGCAGTGCTTTACAGGGGGTTTATAGCAATCAGCCCCAGCATTTT. Protein: CSALQGVYSNQPQHF.

This chain connects TRBV20-1 to TRBJ1-5; a possible D gene is TRBD1 (5 bases). The CDR3 contains 17 residues. CDR1 is DFQATT and CDR2 is SNEGSKA in the germline V gene (reference sequence). V was shortened by 3 bases and J by 0 bases, with 18 bases between the two germline ends. Here the CDR3 reads CSASGTLGRFSNQPQHF. The CDR3 bases are TGCAGTGCTAGCGGGACCCTCGGAAGATTTAGCAATCAGCCCCAGCATTTT.

This clonotype was seen ten or more times. The J gene is TRBJ1-5, the V gene TRBV20-1; D ambiguous. Deletions cut 4 bases from V and 7 bases from J, with 11 bases between. CDR3 length: 12 residues. The germline V gene has CDR1 DFQATT and CDR2 SNEGSKA (reference sequence). Here the CDR3 DNA reads TGCAGTGCTACCGAGGTAGGGCAGCCCCAGCATTTT. As protein: CSATEVGQPQHF.

This clonotype came up many times. The chain joins TRBV14 to TRBJ1-2; D is unclear. The CDR3 spans 13 residues. Between the trimmed V and J ends, which lost 1 base and 4 bases, there was a span of 7 bases. Per germline, CDR1 SGHDN and CDR2 FVKESK. CDR3 residues: CASSQAEGYGYTF. Written as DNA, the CDR3 is TGTGCCAGCAGCCAAGCTGAGGGCTATGGCTACACCTTC.

This clonotype was observed many times. The rearrangement joins TRBV5-6 to TRBJ2-2; 7 bases map to TRBD1. The CDR3 is made up of 15 amino acids. V lost 1 base to trimming and J lost 5 bases; unmatched junction nucleotides: 5. Germline CDR1 SGHDT, CDR2 YYEEEE. This CDR3 is CASSLRPGGTGELFF. CDR3 DNA: TGTGCCAGCAGCTTGCGCCCAGGGGGAACCGGGGAGCTGTTTTTT.

Many counts were recorded for this clonotype. V and J are TRBV12-3 or TRBV12-4 and TRBJ2-1, with TRBD1 matching over 8 bases. V trimming: 7 bases; J trimming: 6 bases; junction bases outside the gene matches: 8. The CDR3 runs 14 residues. The CDR3 loop is CASKRTGTLNEQFF. In DNA, the CDR3 is TGTGCCAGCAAGAGGACAGGGACCCTCAATGAGCAGTTCTTC.

This clonotype has a count of ten or more. V usage is TRBV12-3 or TRBV12-4 and J usage is TRBJ1-5; TRBD1 matches 7 bases. V dropped 8 bases and J dropped 8; count of bases not matched to a gene: 9. The CDR3 runs to 13 residues. The CDR3 DNA reads as TGTGCCAGCTCACGACAGGGAGAAGAGCCCCAGCATTTT. Protein: CASSRQGEEPQHF.

This clonotype has a handful of counts. With a much larger clone just one base away, this may be a read error. The DNA for the CDR3 is TGTGCCAGCACGGAGAACACTGAAGCTTTCTTT. Its protein product is CASTENTEAFF. This chain links TRBV14 with TRBJ1-1; no definite D call. This CDR3 region has 11 residues. From germline, CDR1 is SGHDN and CDR2 FVKESK. Trimming shortened V by 7 bases and J by 1 base, and 4 bases separated the two germline ends.

This clonotype was seen repeatedly, ten times or more. This CDR3 reads CASSLGRAGPRYEQYF. CDR3 DNA: TGTGCCAGCAGCTTAGGGAGGGCAGGGCCCAGGTACGAGCAGTACTTC. The chain links TRBV11-2 to TRBJ2-7; D is perhaps TRBD2 (6 bases). Germline V gene data show CDR1 as SGHAT and CDR2 as FQNNGV. Between the trimmed V and J ends, which lost 1 base and 4 bases, there was a span of 17 bases. CDR3 length equals 16 residues.

This clonotype has a count of ten or more. This chain links TRBV5-1 with TRBJ2-7, with unresolved D. The germline V gene has CDR1 SGHRS and CDR2 YFSETQ. The CDR3 is made up of 12 amino acids. V lost 4 bases, J lost 7 bases, and 12 bases lay in between. Here the CDR3 reads CASSPFLGEQYF. The DNA for the CDR3 is TGCGCCAGCAGCCCCTTTCTAGGGGAGCAGTACTTC. Combining the CDR3 with reference TRBV5-1 and TRBJ2-7 gives the whole variable domain KAGVTQTPRYLIKTRGQQVTLSCSPISGHRSVSWYQQTPGQGLQFLFEYFSETQRNKGNFPGRFSGRQFSNSRSEMNVSTLELGDSALYLCASSPFLGEQYFGPGTRLTVT.

The chain recombines TRBV2 with TRBJ2-7; 7 bases are a match to TRBD1. Trimming cost V 10 bases and J 0 bases; bases outside gene matches: 6. The germline V gene encodes CDR1 SNHLY and CDR2 FYNNEI. There are 13 residues in the CDR3. CDR3 DNA sequence: TGTGCCACAGGACAGGCCCGCTCCTACGAGCAGTACTTC. Protein product: CATGQARSYEQYF.